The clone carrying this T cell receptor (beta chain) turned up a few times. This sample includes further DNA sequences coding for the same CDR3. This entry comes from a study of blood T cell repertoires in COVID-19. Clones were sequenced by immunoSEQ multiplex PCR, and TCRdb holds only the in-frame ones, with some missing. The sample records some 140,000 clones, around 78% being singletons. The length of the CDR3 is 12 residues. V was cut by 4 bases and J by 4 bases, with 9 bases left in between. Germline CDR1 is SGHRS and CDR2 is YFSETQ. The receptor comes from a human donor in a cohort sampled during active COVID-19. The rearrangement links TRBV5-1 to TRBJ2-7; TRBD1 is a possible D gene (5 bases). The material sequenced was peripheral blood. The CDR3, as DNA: TGCGCCAGCAGCCTCCAGGGTTACGAGCAGTACTTC. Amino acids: CASSLQGYEQYF.